The subject of this entry is one TCR beta chain. The record originates from a study of blood T cell repertoires in COVID-19. Turning to the study itself: Italy, Spain and the United States were the sources of the convalescent and acute COVID-19 samples. From T cells, B-cell-depleted T cells, or PBMCs came the material, which was cDNA or gDNA.

Per the original methods: Amplification of reference gene primers was used by the study to estimate nucleated cell counts. Profiling relied on immunoSEQ multiplex PCR, and the TCRdb table lists in-frame clones only, not all of them. The V and J calls and clone size were taken over from that table, and D and trimming were inferred from the DNA. The sample has approximately 68,000 clones, roughly three quarters seen once; the top ten hold 9.2%. The source is a human donor in a cohort sampled during active COVID-19. Sequences were obtained from peripheral blood.

The CDR3 nucleotides are TGTGCCAGCAGCTCTGGACTAGCGGTCTACAATGAGCAGTTCTTC. It is translated as CASSSGLAVYNEQFF. V usage is TRBV5-4 and J usage is TRBJ2-1; 10 bases line up with TRBD2. The germline CDR1 and CDR2 sequences are SGHNT and YYREEE (reference sequence). The CDR3 length is 15 residues. V dropped 3 bases and J dropped 3; count of bases not matched to a gene: 3.